This T cell receptor beta chain was recorded in a study of beta chain features in type 1 diabetes. Study-wide findings and caveats: All four CD4+ subsets of Type 1 diabetes patients contained TCRB CDR3s that were moderately but significantly shorter.

This clone occurred a few times. Its antigen is undetermined. The CDR3 totals 14 residues. Germline CDR1 SNHLY, CDR2 FYNNEI. Losses at the gene ends were 8 bases for V and 7 bases for J; bases not matched to a gene: 10. Reverse transcribing all isolated RNA meant expressed TCRB transcripts were sequenced. Assay: immunoSEQ multiplex PCR; the TCRdb copy retains only in-frame clones and omits some. The table lists around 250,000 clones, just over 20% of them singletons, with around 0.028% in the top ten. A sort by CD45RO/CCR7/CD25/CD127/CD95/CD27 yielded CD4+ naive, central memory, regulatory and stem cell-like memory cells.

The sequenced sample was naive CD4+ T cells from blood. The chain is built from TRBV2 and TRBJ2-1; the match to TRBD2 covers 8 bases. The sequence came from a woman aged 35 to 49 with type 1 diabetes. This CDR3 is CASLSGSGMNEQFF. CDR3 DNA sequence: TGTGCCAGCCTAAGCGGGAGCGGTATGAATGAGCAGTTCTTC.